The next 29 T cell receptor beta chains were all read from a single sample in a study of T-cell memory formation after mild COVID-19 (TCRdb year 2021). Library construction relied on 5' RACE. Sequencer: Illumina NovaSeq 6000. TCRdb reprocessing: public reads trimmed at Q25 with fastp, clones called with MiXCR, in-frame beta chains kept. Identical CDR3 protein sequences are pooled into one entry, listed with their most common genes and DNA. The sample profile shows 150,000 to 200,000 distinct CDR3 sequences; under 15% of them were found once. Clones ranked in the top ten supply more than 3% of the sample. The sample consisted of PBMCs or a T cell subset sorted from them (not recorded which). The receptors here all came from a man younger than 35 who had mild COVID-19 (a few samples of this study predate the infection). The sample titles of this study are shuffled in the database, so cell type and time point are left out; the donor was told from shared clones.

V gene TRBV5-1 combines with J gene TRBJ2-3; 11 positions match TRBD1. The CDR3 is 14 residues long. Germline CDR1 SGHRS, CDR2 YFSETQ. Trimming at V came to 6 bases and at J to 6 bases, leaving 6 bases not matched to a gene. The CDR3 DNA is TGCGCCAGCAAAGGACAGGGGGCAGCGGATACGCAGTATTTT. Translation gives CASKGQGAADTQYF.

Many counts were recorded for this clonotype. This rearrangement joins TRBV4-1 to TRBJ1-1; the D gene is possibly TRBD1 (5 bases). This CDR3 spans 17 amino acids. V lost 3 bases to trimming and J lost 3 bases, with 20 bases between them. CDR1 is MGHRA and CDR2 is YSYEKL in the germline V gene. CDR3 bases: TGCGCCAGCAGCCACCGGGGGAAGACGGCAGAGGACACTGAAGCTTTCTTT. Encoded protein: CASSHRGKTAEDTEAFF.

This clonotype was seen only once. V and J are TRBV6-5 and TRBJ2-3; unclear D gene. The germline gives CDR1 MNHEY, CDR2 SVGAGI. The CDR3 is made up of 13 amino acids. V lost 11 bases and J 0 bases, leaving 12 bases between the germline ends. CDR3 protein: CASNRESTDTQYF. In DNA form, the CDR3 reads TGTGCCTCAAATCGCGAGAGCACAGATACGCAGTATTTT.

The chain joins TRBV20-1 to TRBJ1-1; 7 bases are shared with TRBD1. CDR3 length: 13 amino acids. Trimming took 6 bases from V and 1 from J; bases not matched to a gene: 5. From germline, CDR1 is DFQATT and CDR2 SNEGSKA (reference sequence). The CDR3 is CSAPGQPNTEAFF. CDR3 DNA: TGCAGTGCCCCGGGACAGCCGAACACTGAAGCTTTCTTT.

This chain joins TRBV20-1 and TRBJ1-3; unclear D gene. The CDR3 sequence is 14 residues long. Germline CDR1 reads DFQATT; CDR2 reads SNEGSKA (reference sequence). Trimming removed 6 bases from V and 3 bases from J, with 15 bases in between. As DNA, the CDR3 is TGCAGTGCCCGGCGCACCCACTATGGAAACACCATATATTTT. Its protein product is CSARRTHYGNTIYF.

In its sample, this clonotype was seen many times. The chain couples TRBV12-3 or TRBV12-4 to TRBJ1-1, with D unclear. The V and J ends lost 6 bases and 4 bases respectively, with 12 bases between them. The CDR3 sequence is 13 residues long. The CDR3 loop is CASSPEVGTEAFF. In nucleotides, the CDR3 is TGTGCCAGCAGCCCAGAGGTCGGCACTGAAGCTTTCTTT.

This clonotype was seen only a few times. The genes are TRBV10-3 and TRBJ1-5, with no clear D. V was cut by 3 bases and J by 5 bases, with 23 bases left in between. The CDR3 runs 18 residues. The germline gives CDR1 ENHRY, CDR2 SYGVKD. The CDR3 protein is CAISDPTLRGGSDQPQHF. The DNA of the CDR3 is TGTGCCATCAGTGATCCTACGCTACGGGGTGGATCGGATCAGCCCCAGCATTTT.

This clonotype was recorded a few times. This rearrangement joins TRBV7-9 to TRBJ1-2; TRBD1 might be the D (5 bases). CDR1 is SEHNR, CDR2 FQNEAQ, per germline (reference sequence). CDR3 size: 14 residues. V lost 5 bases to trimming and J lost 4 bases, with 14 bases between them. The DNA for the CDR3 is TGTGCCAGCAGCCCCCAGGGAGGCCCCTATGGCTACACCTTC. This gives the protein CASSPQGGPYGYTF.

The rearrangement joins TRBV5-1 to TRBJ2-5; a possible D gene is TRBD1 (6 bases). This CDR3 spans 14 amino acids. Germline V lookup: CDR1 SGHRS, CDR2 YFSETQ. Trimming removed 4 bases from V and 7 bases from J, with 17 bases in between. The CDR3: CASSTYQGSVTQYF. The CDR3 coding sequence is TGCGCCAGCAGCACCTATCAGGGGTCCGTGACCCAGTACTTC.

This clonotype was picked up a small number of times. The chain employs TRBV10-3 and TRBJ2-5; D unclear. V lost 3 bases and J 5 bases, leaving 16 bases between the germline ends. The CDR3 consists of 15 residues. In germline, CDR1 is ENHRY, CDR2 SYGVKD. The CDR3 spells CAISDQSGLGETQYF. CDR3 in DNA: TGTGCCATCAGTGACCAGTCGGGCCTTGGGGAGACCCAGTACTTC.

The table lists this clonotype with a few counts. CDR3: CSAGRRDQPQHF. CDR3 in DNA: TGCAGTGCTGGACGGAGGGATCAGCCCCAGCATTTT. V and J are TRBV20-1 and TRBJ1-5; D is unresolved. The germline V and J ends were trimmed by 5 bases and 5 bases, with 10 bases remaining between them. CDR1 is DFQATT, CDR2 SNEGSKA, per germline (reference sequence). The CDR3 runs 12 residues.

Only a few counts were recorded for this clonotype. The CDR3 region has the DNA TGTGCCTGGACGGACAGGCGGAACACTGAAGCTTTCTTT. As protein: CAWTDRRNTEAFF. The chain links TRBV30 to TRBJ1-1, with 7 bases identical to TRBD1. CDR3 length: 13 residues. Trimming took 4 bases from V and 1 from J; bases not matched to a gene: 3. Germline V gene lookup returns CDR1 GTSNPN and CDR2 SVGIG (reference sequence).

The chain has TRBV5-8 and TRBJ1-5, with D uncertain. CDR1 and CDR2 (germline): SGHTS, YDEGEE. V was trimmed by 5 bases and J by 2 bases, leaving 11 bases between them. CDR3 length: 14 amino acids. CDR3 residues: CASSRGFGNQPQHF. CDR3 DNA sequence: TGTGCCAGCAGTCGAGGGTTTGGCAATCAGCCCCAGCATTTT.

The rearrangement joins TRBV6-5 to TRBJ1-2, with D possibly being TRBD1 (6 bases). The CDR3 has 14 amino acids. Germline-derived CDR1 and CDR2 are MNHEY and SVGAGI. Trimming removed 2 bases from V and 5 bases from J, with 12 bases in between. The CDR3 DNA follows: TGTGCCAGCAGTTACGCGGACAGCCCTTATGGCTACACCTTC. This encodes CASSYADSPYGYTF.

V gene TRBV12-3 or TRBV12-4 combines with J gene TRBJ1-2; TRBD1 agrees at 10 bases. The V segment lost 5 bases and the J segment 8 bases; nucleotides outside the gene matches: 5. The CDR3 loop spans 13 amino acids. CDR3 loop: CASSQGQGRGYTF. The CDR3 DNA is TGTGCCAGCAGTCAGGGACAGGGGAGAGGCTACACCTTC.

The chain is built from TRBV19 and TRBJ1-5, with 10 bases identical to TRBD1. The CDR3 has 13 residues. CDR1 LNHDA and CDR2 SQIVND come from the germline V gene (reference sequence). V trimming: 7 bases; J trimming: 7 bases; junction bases outside the gene matches: 4. The CDR3 here is CASNWDRGQPQHF. The CDR3 coding sequence is TGTGCCAGTAATTGGGACAGGGGACAGCCCCAGCATTTT.

This rearrangement joins TRBV19 to TRBJ2-1; D is perhaps TRBD1 (5 bases). Trimming removed 0 bases at V and 9 bases at J, with 15 bases between. The germline V gene encodes CDR1 LNHDA and CDR2 SQIVND (reference sequence). The CDR3 contains 15 residues. In nucleotides, the CDR3 is TGTGCCAGTAGTATAGATCAGGGCACCAACAGTGAGCAGTTCTTC. Translated: CASSIDQGTNSEQFF. The full variable domain, in which reference TRBV19 and TRBJ2-1 provide the parts outside the CDR3, is DGGITQSPKYLFRKEGQNVTLSCEQNLNHDAMYWYRQDPGQGLRLIYYSQIVNDFQKGDIAEGYSVSREKKESFPLTVTSAQKNPTAFYLCASSIDQGTNSEQFFGPGTRLTVL.

This clonotype was observed a handful of times. The chain employs TRBV7-8 and TRBJ2-5, with D perhaps given as TRBD1 or TRBD2 (6 bases each). The CDR3 runs 14 residues. Germline V gives CDR1 SGHVS, CDR2 FQNEAQ. Deletions cut 6 bases from V and 5 bases from J, with 16 bases between. The CDR3 region has the DNA TGTGCCAGCAGAACCTCAGGGGCGGGGGAGACCCAGTACTTC. It is translated as CASRTSGAGETQYF.

This clonotype came up a few times. J is TRBJ1-1 and V is TRBV7-2; TRBD1 matches 7 bases. V was clipped by 3 bases and J by 5 bases; unmatched bases: 6. The CDR3 extends over 14 amino acids. Germline values: CDR1 SGHTA, CDR2 FQGNSA. The CDR3 bases are TGTGCCAGCAGCTTTAACAGGGGCGGTACTGAAGCTTTCTTT. This sequence encodes CASSFNRGGTEAFF.

This chain connects TRBV5-4 to TRBJ2-5; D is undetermined. V lost 4 bases and J 2 bases, leaving 6 bases between the germline ends. The CDR3 runs 12 residues. The germline V gene has CDR1 SGHNT and CDR2 YYREEE (reference sequence). The CDR3 coding sequence is TGTGCCAGCAGCCGCATACAAGAGACCCAGTACTTC. As protein: CASSRIQETQYF.

The V and J genes are TRBV10-3 and TRBJ2-7; D is perhaps TRBD1 or TRBD2 (5 bases each). V lost 7 bases and J lost 0, with 13 bases in between. This CDR3 is built from 14 residues. Germline CDR1 and CDR2: ENHRY and SYGVKD. This chain's CDR3 is CAITRDGSSYEQYF. As DNA, the CDR3 is TGTGCCATCACTCGGGACGGTAGCTCCTACGAGCAGTACTTC.

This clonotype was counted only a few times. The V gene is TRBV4-3, the J gene TRBJ2-1; tentative D call: TRBD2 (5 bases). The CDR3 loop spans 16 amino acids. In germline, CDR1 is LGHNA, CDR2 YSLEER. V shed 4 bases and J shed 2 bases, with 15 bases lying between them. DNA for the CDR3: TGCGCCAGCAGCCGGTCGACGAGGACTCCCTACAATGAGCAGTTCTTC. This codes for CASSRSTRTPYNEQFF.

The rearrangement joins TRBV20-1 to TRBJ1-5; tentatively, D is TRBD1 (6 bases). CDR3 length: 13 amino acids. Trimming removed 6 bases from V and 7 bases from J, with 16 bases in between. The germline CDR1 and CDR2 sequences are DFQATT and SNEGSKA (reference sequence). CDR3 sequence reads: CSARGQLGQPQHF. Here the CDR3 DNA reads TGCAGTGCCCGAGGACAGTTGGGGCAGCCCCAGCATTTT.

J is TRBJ1-1 and V is TRBV20-1, with D uncertain. Trimming cost V 0 bases and J 3 bases, with 14 bases left between them. Looked up from germline, CDR1 is DFQATT and CDR2 is SNEGSKA (reference sequence). The CDR3 totals 15 residues. The CDR3 sequence is CSARDPQAQDTEAFF. The CDR3 bases are TGCAGTGCTAGAGACCCCCAGGCCCAGGACACTGAAGCTTTCTTT.

The table lists this clonotype with a count of one. This rearrangement joins TRBV28 to TRBJ1-6; D is possibly TRBD1 (5 bases). Germline V gene data show CDR1 as MDHEN and CDR2 as SYDVKM. There are 15 residues in the CDR3. Between the trimmed V and J ends, which lost 2 bases and 10 bases, there was a span of 15 bases. The DNA for the CDR3 is TGTGCCAGCAGTTTAAAAGGTCCGAGGGACTCACCCCTCCACTTT. Protein sequence: CASSLKGPRDSPLHF.

A few counts support this clonotype. V and J are TRBV7-2 and TRBJ2-1; perhaps TRBD1 as D (7 bases). The germline V gene has CDR1 SGHTA and CDR2 FQGNSA. V was cut by 7 bases and J by 5 bases, with 18 bases left in between. CDR3 length equals 15 residues. CDR3 sequence reads: CASTRQGWGDNEQFF. As DNA, the CDR3 is TGTGCCAGCACCCGACAGGGTTGGGGGGACAATGAGCAGTTCTTC.

This rearrangement joins TRBV4-1 to TRBJ2-3, with 7 bases matching TRBD1. The germline CDR1 and CDR2 sequences are MGHRA and YSYEKL. The V and J ends lost 0 bases and 10 bases, in that order; junction bases with no gene match: 16. This CDR3 contains 17 residues. Here the CDR3 reads CASSQDRARQGRFAQYF. In DNA, the CDR3 is TGCGCCAGCAGCCAAGATAGGGCCCGACAGGGCCGATTTGCGCAGTATTTT.

This rearrangement joins TRBV4-1 to TRBJ1-4; TRBD1 matches at 9 bases. Trimming cost V 4 bases and J 8 bases; bases outside gene matches: 11. The germline gives CDR1 MGHRA, CDR2 YSYEKL. The length of the CDR3 is 16 residues. The CDR3 nucleotides read TGCGCCAGCAGCCGAGCACCGGGACAGGGTCGAGAAAAACTGTTTTTT. It translates to CASSRAPGQGREKLFF.

The genes are TRBV6-2 or TRBV6-3 and TRBJ2-7; no definite D call. This CDR3 spans 11 amino acids. The germline CDR1 and CDR2 sequences are MNHEY and SVGEGT. Trimming shortened V by 6 bases and J by 2 bases, and 5 bases separated the two germline ends. The CDR3 bases are TGTGCCAGCAGGTCCGCCTACGAGCAGTACGTC. It yields the protein CASRSAYEQYV.